A single sample gave rise to the 4 T cell receptor beta chains below, sequenced in a study of cytomegalovirus exposure and HLA in healthy donors (dated by TCRdb to the late 2010s). The receptor library was made with the immunoSEQ multiplex PCR assay. The multiplex PCR relied on a mix of 60 forward primers for TCR Vbeta segments and 13 reverse primers for TCR Jbeta segments. TCRdb took this table from immuneACCESS and kept in-frame rearrangements with V and J called. Such tables lack part of the clones; where checked against another copy, unresolved V genes explain under half of the gap, and the rest is unexplained. The table for this sample lists 70,000 to 95,000 clones; around 85% of them were counted only once. The ten largest clones take up 13% of the sample. The sample was PBMCs. These receptors came from a human donor in good health.

This clone was seen a few times. The rearrangement joins TRBV6-1 to TRBJ1-5; 7 nucleotides match TRBD1. Germline V gene lookup returns CDR1 MNHNS and CDR2 SASEGT. Trimming cost V 6 bases and J 6 bases; bases outside gene matches: 5. This CDR3 spans 13 amino acids. For the CDR3, the DNA is TGTGCCAGCAGAGACAGGGACCTTCAGCCCCAGCATTTT. Translating gives CASRDRDLQPQHF.

DNA of the CDR3: TGTGCCAGCAGTCCTTCCCCGGACAGGGTGGGGAGGGATACGCAGTATTTT. This gives the protein CASSPSPDRVGRDTQYF. The rearrangement links TRBV28 to TRBJ2-3, with 8 nucleotides matching TRBD1. V was clipped by 5 bases and J by 6 bases; unmatched bases: 16. Germline V gives CDR1 MDHEN, CDR2 SYDVKM. The CDR3 loop spans 17 amino acids.

For this clone: Other DNA variants within this sample encode the same CDR3. The V and J genes are TRBV6-5 and TRBJ2-7; a possible D gene is TRBD2 (6 bases). Germline V CDR1 and CDR2: MNHEY, SVGAGI. The CDR3 spans 15 residues. Trimming shortened V by 0 bases and J by 1 base, and 10 bases separated the two germline ends. The CDR3 region is CASSYSSRGSYEQYF. In DNA form, the CDR3 reads TGTGCCAGCAGTTACTCGAGTCGGGGGTCCTACGAGCAGTACTTC.

This clone was detected a few times. The V and J genes are TRBV5-5 and TRBJ1-6, with TRBD1 as a possible D gene (5 bases). The CDR3 sequence is 17 residues long. V was clipped by 0 bases and J by 9 bases, with 19 bases between them. The germline V gene encodes CDR1 SGHKS and CDR2 YYEKEE (reference sequence). The chain's CDR3 is CASSLVVGQGIGSPLHF. The CDR3 nucleotides are TGTGCCAGCAGCTTGGTGGTAGGGCAGGGTATAGGTTCACCCCTCCACTTT.